These 18 T cell receptor beta chains were sequenced from one sample in a study of blood T cell repertoires in COVID-19. The protocol was immunoSEQ multiplex PCR, while the TCRdb copy is restricted to in-frame clones and leaves out a portion. Altogether about 160,000 clones are present, 60% to 80% being singletons, with the ten largest covering around 2.7%. The source material was peripheral blood. All receptors derive from a man aged 65 to 79 with acute or convalescent COVID-19.

V and J are TRBV12-3 or TRBV12-4 and TRBJ2-1; D is ambiguous. There are 11 residues in the CDR3. The V end was cut by 5 bases, the J end by 4 bases, with 3 bases between. The CDR3 DNA follows: TGTGCCAGCAGTCTTTACAATGAGCAGTTCTTC. Translation: CASSLYNEQFF.

This clone qualifies as medium-sized. The gene calls are TRBV2 and TRBJ1-1; D unclear. The CDR3 is made up of 11 amino acids. The V and J ends lost 1 base and 8 bases respectively, with 5 bases between them. In germline, CDR1 is SNHLY, CDR2 FYNNEI. CDR3 DNA sequence: TGTGCCAGCAGTGAAGGACAAGAAGCTTTCTTT. This codes for CASSEGQEAFF.

The chain joins TRBV10-3 to TRBJ2-1, with 7 bases lining up with TRBD1. Losses at the gene ends were 9 bases for V and 0 bases for J; bases not matched to a gene: 5. Germline V gives CDR1 ENHRY, CDR2 SYGVKD. The CDR3 spans 14 residues. CDR3 sequence: CAIRQGSSYNEQFF. The DNA for the CDR3 is TGTGCCATAAGACAGGGCAGCTCCTACAATGAGCAGTTCTTC.

This clone was counted a single time. The chain carries TRBV12-3 or TRBV12-4 and TRBJ2-6, with D perhaps TRBD1 (6 bases). The CDR3 is 13 residues long. The V end lost 10 bases, the J end lost 4 bases, and 11 bases lay between the germline ends. For the CDR3, the DNA is TGTGCCACCGAGAGGGGGGGGGCCAACGTCCTGACTTTC. Protein product: CATERGGANVLTF.

The chain uses TRBV20-1 and TRBJ2-5; 9 bases are a match to TRBD2. The CDR3 extends over 13 amino acids. Per germline, CDR1 DFQATT and CDR2 SNEGSKA (reference sequence). Trimming removed 3 bases from V and 5 bases from J; junction bases left unmatched: 4. The CDR3 DNA sequence: TGCAGTGCTAGTGCGGGGGGGATCGAGACCCAGTACTTC. It translates to CSASAGGIETQYF.

V and J are TRBV12-5 and TRBJ2-3, with D perhaps matching TRBD2 (5 bases). Germline CDR1 and CDR2: LGHNT and FRNRAP. There are 15 residues in the CDR3. The V gene lost 4 bases and the J gene lost 4 bases, with 15 bases spanning the gap. CDR3 sequence (DNA): TGTGCTAGTGGTTCCCACCCAGTAGCGCCAGATACGCAGTATTTT. Translation gives CASGSHPVAPDTQYF.

The chain recombines TRBV2 with TRBJ1-4, with 7 bases identical to TRBD1. The CDR3 is 14 amino acids. J lost 2 bases, V lost 5 bases, and 2 bases had no gene match. Germline V lookup: CDR1 SNHLY, CDR2 FYNNEI. CDR3 in amino acids: CASSLTGTNEKLFF. CDR3 nucleotides: TGTGCCAGCAGTTTGACAGGGACTAATGAAAAACTGTTTTTT.

This clone was seen a few times. The CDR3 DNA follows: TGTGCCAGCAGCCCCCCCGGGTTATATGGCTACACCTTC. Protein: CASSPPGLYGYTF. The gene calls are TRBV28 and TRBJ1-2; D is ambiguous. There are 13 residues in the CDR3. CDR1 and CDR2 (germline): MDHEN, SYDVKM. The V and J ends lost 6 bases and 5 bases respectively, with 13 bases between them.

This clone has just one count. The chain is built from TRBV2 and TRBJ2-5; D ambiguous. Germline CDR1 reads SNHLY; CDR2 reads FYNNEI. The CDR3 loop spans 12 amino acids. V was shortened by 6 bases and J by 4 bases, with 9 bases between the two germline ends. The CDR3 bases are TGTGCCAGCAGGGTAGCCGGAGAGACCCAGTACTTC. This translates into CASRVAGETQYF.

The gene calls are TRBV6-5 and TRBJ2-7, with D tentatively TRBD2 (5 bases). This CDR3 has 12 residues. CDR1 is MNHEY and CDR2 is SVGAGI in the germline V gene. Trimming took off 6 bases at V and 3 bases at J, with 9 bases between the two ends. The CDR3 nucleotides are TGTGCCAGCAGCCGCCGGGGCTACGAGCAGTACTTC. Translated: CASSRRGYEQYF.

The chain recombines TRBV18 with TRBJ1-1; D unclear. Germline assignment: CDR1 KGHSH and CDR2 LQKENI. This CDR3 region has 13 residues. With 1 base removed from V and 4 bases from J, the gap between germline ends came to 7 bases. As DNA, the CDR3 is TGTGCCAGCTCACCACGTGGCAGCACTGAAGCTTTCTTT. It yields the protein CASSPRGSTEAFF.

This rearrangement joins TRBV6-5 to TRBJ2-7; TRBD1 matches 7 bases. CDR3 length: 15 residues. The J segment lost 1 base and the V segment lost 0 bases, leaving 3 bases of the junction unmatched. Germline V lookup: CDR1 MNHEY, CDR2 SVGAGI. The CDR3 DNA sequence: TGTGCCAGCAGTTACTCGGAGACAGGGTCCTACGAGCAGTACTTC. Translation: CASSYSETGSYEQYF.

The J gene is TRBJ2-6, the V gene TRBV6-1, with TRBD2 matching 9 bases. The J segment lost 4 bases and the V segment lost 3 bases, leaving 13 bases of the junction unmatched. Germline V gives CDR1 MNHNS, CDR2 SASEGT. CDR3 size: 19 residues. For the CDR3, the DNA is TGTGCCAGCAGTGACCGTCCCCTGCGGGGGGGCTTGGGGGCCAACGTCCTGACTTTC. This translates into CASSDRPLRGGLGANVLTF.

The CDR3 spells CASSLSGPYQSNEQFF. CDR3 nucleotide sequence: TGTGCCAGCAGTTTATCGGGGCCATACCAGAGCAATGAGCAGTTCTTC. The chain is built from TRBV27 and TRBJ2-1, with a weak D call TRBD1 (5 bases). With 0 bases removed from V and 6 bases from J, the gap between germline ends came to 15 bases. The CDR3 covers 16 residues. Per the germline V gene, CDR1 is MNHEY and CDR2 is SMNVEV (reference sequence).

The V and J genes are TRBV6-5 and TRBJ1-2, with D hard to call. The germline CDR1 and CDR2 sequences are MNHEY and SVGAGI. V lost 7 bases to trimming and J lost 7 bases, with 19 bases between them. CDR3 length: 14 amino acids. The CDR3 region is CASTPNQKPSGYTF. The DNA for the CDR3 is TGTGCCAGCACTCCGAACCAAAAACCGAGTGGCTACACCTTC.

The chain joins TRBV9 to TRBJ2-7, with a possible D match to TRBD2 (5 bases). This CDR3 spans 12 amino acids. Germline loops: CDR1 SGDLS, CDR2 YYNGEE. The V end was cut by 6 bases, the J end by 0 bases, with 7 bases between. The CDR3 loop is CASKRDSYEQYF. Written as DNA, the CDR3 is TGTGCCAGCAAACGGGACTCCTACGAGCAGTACTTC.

This clone came up once. V gene TRBV6-2 or TRBV6-3 combines with J gene TRBJ2-5, with D uncertain. The V end lost 2 bases, the J end lost 5 bases, and 9 bases lay between the germline ends. The germline V gene encodes CDR1 MNHEY and CDR2 SVGEGT. This CDR3 contains 13 residues. CDR3 sequence (DNA): TGTGCCAGCAGTTACGGTGGGCTGGAGACCCAGTACTTC. Protein sequence: CASSYGGLETQYF.

The gene calls are TRBV11-2 and TRBJ2-7; no reliable D call. The CDR3 spans 14 residues. V lost 5 bases and J lost 3, with 14 bases in between. Germline V lookup: CDR1 SGHAT, CDR2 FQNNGV. The chain's CDR3 is CASSPTNSGYEQYF. CDR3 bases: TGTGCCAGCAGCCCCACCAACTCGGGCTACGAGCAGTACTTC. The variable domain in full, with the rest retrieved from reference TRBV11-2 and TRBJ2-7, is EAGVAQSPRYKIIEKRQSVAFWCNPISGHATLYWYQQILGQGPKLLIQFQNNGVVDDSQLPKDRFSAERLKGVDSTLKIQPAKLEDSAVYLCASSPTNSGYEQYFGPGTRLTVT.